The 21 T cell receptor beta chains below come from one sample, sequenced in a study of CXCR3-negative and CXCR3-positive naive CD8 T cells. No antigens are known for them. Study-level points and caveats: Compared with CXCR3-negative naive cells, CXCR3-positive naive cells showed more hydrophobic TRB CDR3s.

With UMI labels, 5' RACE was used to prepare the TRB cDNA libraries. TCRdb re-called the 5' RACE reads; every CDR3 protein appears as one record, without DNA. In all, the sample yields around 150,000 distinct CDR3 sequences. The sequenced sample consisted of naive CXCR3+ CD8+ T cells from blood. Subset given: CD45RO-CCR7+CD27+CD95- naive CD8+ T cells expressing CXCR3 (TNR3+). The source of these receptors is a human donor in good health. Some clones in this sample may be carry-over from other donors' samples.

The chain has TRBV5-1 and TRBJ2-7; TCRdb calls TRBD2, which cannot be checked without DNA. Germline CDR1 and CDR2: SGHRS and YFSETQ. The CDR3 runs 11 residues. The CDR3 sequence is CASKSGLEQYF.

The chain recombines TRBV7-7 with TRBJ2-5; TCRdb gives TRBD2 as the D gene, but with no DNA this cannot be confirmed. The germline V gene has CDR1 SSHAT and CDR2 FNYEAQ (reference sequence). This CDR3 is 18 amino acids long. CDR3 sequence: CASSEGLAGGWTKETQYF.

The V gene is TRBV2, the J gene TRBJ2-3; TCRdb's assignment of TRBD1 cannot be checked, as there is no DNA. This CDR3 spans 14 amino acids. Germline CDR1 is SNHLY and CDR2 is FYNNEI. CDR3 sequence reads: CASGGTVNTDTQYF.

The V gene is TRBV20-1, the J gene TRBJ1-2. The CDR3 loop spans 11 amino acids. Germline CDR1 is DFQATT and CDR2 is SNEGSKA (reference sequence). This CDR3 is CSARLLYGYTF.

The V and J genes are TRBV27 and TRBJ2-7; TCRdb selects TRBD1, and the lack of DNA leaves this call unchecked. The V gene's germline CDR1 is MNHEY and CDR2 SMNVEV (reference sequence). This CDR3 has 17 amino acids. The chain's CDR3 is CASSPGQGTYSIYEQYF.

The chain has TRBV11-2 and TRBJ1-1; TCRdb selects TRBD1, and the lack of DNA leaves this call unchecked. This CDR3 comprises 14 residues. Looked up from germline, CDR1 is SGHAT and CDR2 is FQNNGV. The CDR3 reads CASSLGQGYTEAFF.

This CDR3 is CSVEATGAEQYF. V is TRBV29-1 and J is TRBJ2-7; TCRdb's D call, TRBD1, is unchecked because there is no DNA. The CDR3 has 12 amino acids. Per the germline V gene, CDR1 is SQVTM and CDR2 is ANQGSEA.

V and J are TRBV20-1 and TRBJ2-5; TCRdb picks TRBD1, but there is no DNA to check that call. Per germline, CDR1 DFQATT and CDR2 SNEGSKA (reference sequence). CDR3 size: 12 residues. CDR3 sequence reads: CSALQGGETQYF.

The chain uses TRBV12-3 or TRBV12-4 and TRBJ1-2; the TRBD1 assignment by TCRdb is unverifiable without DNA. This CDR3 has 15 residues. The CDR3 loop reads CASSRLGTGPYGYTF.

V and J are TRBV5-1 and TRBJ1-5; TCRdb's D gene call, TRBD1, goes unchecked for lack of DNA. From germline, CDR1 is SGHRS and CDR2 YFSETQ. CDR3 length: 14 amino acids. CDR3 amino acids: CASSLNTGGQPQHF.

This chain connects TRBV9 to TRBJ2-7; the TCRdb D gene call, TRBD2, has no DNA to confirm it. Looked up from germline, CDR1 is SGDLS and CDR2 is YYNGEE. This CDR3 is 14 amino acids long. CDR3 region: CASSVGGLAYEQYF.

CDR3: CASSEGRTALGEQYF. The rearrangement links TRBV2 to TRBJ2-7; no DNA is available, so the TRBD1 call from TCRdb remains unchecked. Per germline, CDR1 SNHLY and CDR2 FYNNEI. The CDR3 has 15 residues. Supplemented by reference TRBV2 and TRBJ2-7, the full variable domain reads EPEVTQTPSHQVTQMGQEVILRCVPISNHLYFYWYRQILGQKVEFLVSFYNNEISEKSEIFDDQFSVERPDGSNFTLKIRSTKLEDSAMYFCASSEGRTALGEQYFGPGTRLTVT.

This rearrangement joins TRBV10-3 to TRBJ2-7. The CDR3 contains 15 residues. The V gene's germline CDR1 is ENHRY and CDR2 SYGVKD. The CDR3 here is CAISSPSDPSYEQYF.

The chain is built from TRBV5-1 and TRBJ1-1; TCRdb designates TRBD1, a call that cannot be tested without DNA. The CDR3 is made up of 16 amino acids. Germline lookup yields CDR1 SGHRS and CDR2 YFSETQ. CDR3 residues: CASSPTPPDGNTEAFF.

V is TRBV9 and J is TRBJ1-1; TCRdb indicates TRBD1, and absent DNA this call remains unverified. CDR1 and CDR2 (germline): SGDLS, YYNGEE. The CDR3 consists of 15 residues. The CDR3 spells CASSPEWRQGMGAFF.

The V call is TRBV15, the J call TRBJ2-2; TCRdb designates TRBD1, a call that cannot be tested without DNA. The CDR3 is 15 residues long. Germline values: CDR1 LNHNV, CDR2 YYDKDF (reference sequence). The CDR3 loop reads CATSTPQGWAGELFF.

The V gene is TRBV29-1, the J gene TRBJ2-1; TCRdb's assignment of TRBD1 cannot be checked, as there is no DNA. The germline V gene encodes CDR1 SQVTM and CDR2 ANQGSEA. This CDR3 comprises 13 residues. This CDR3 is CSVSEQGYNEQFF.

V is TRBV15 and J is TRBJ1-1; the TCRdb D gene call, TRBD1, has no DNA to confirm it. This CDR3 has 14 amino acids. The germline V gene encodes CDR1 LNHNV and CDR2 YYDKDF (reference sequence). The chain's CDR3 is CATSREQGATEAFF.

The V gene is TRBV20-1, the J gene TRBJ2-1; TCRdb picks TRBD1, but there is no DNA to check that call. The CDR3 is 14 amino acids. In germline, CDR1 is DFQATT, CDR2 SNEGSKA (reference sequence). CDR3 sequence reads: CSAIPGTAYNEQFF.

The genes are TRBV28 and TRBJ2-1; the TRBD2 assignment by TCRdb is unverifiable without DNA. Germline V gene sequence: CDR1 MDHEN, CDR2 SYDVKM. The CDR3 totals 15 residues. CDR3 sequence reads: CASSFAAGGIGEQFF.

V gene TRBV28 combines with J gene TRBJ2-5; TCRdb's assignment of TRBD2 cannot be checked, as there is no DNA. The V gene's germline CDR1 is MDHEN and CDR2 SYDVKM. The CDR3 length is 15 residues. CDR3 sequence reads: CASSLLAGGQETQYF. Supplemented by reference TRBV28 and TRBJ2-5, the full variable domain reads DVKVTQSSRYLVKRTGEKVFLECVQDMDHENMFWYRQDPGLGLRLIYFSYDVKMKEKGDIPEGYSVSREKKERFSLILESASTNQTSMYLCASSLLAGGQETQYFGPGTRLLVL.